Each of the 8 T cell receptor beta chains below was sequenced from the same sample in a study of T cell changes during pregnancy in multiple sclerosis. Using immunoSEQ multiplex PCR, the repertoire was profiled, and TCRdb retains in-frame clones only, with some absent. The data contain approximately 37,000 clones, roughly nine tenths of them singletons. Sequencing was performed on CD4+ T cells from peripheral blood mononuclear cells, taken in the first trimester of pregnancy. Receptor source: a female donor with multiple sclerosis, enrolled in a pregnancy study.

The V call is TRBV7-9, the J call TRBJ2-7, with unresolved D. Looked up from germline, CDR1 is SEHNR and CDR2 is FQNEAQ (reference sequence). V was pared by 3 bases and J by 6 bases, with 6 bases between. CDR3 length: 11 amino acids. In DNA, the CDR3 is TGTGCCAGCAGCTTCCAGGTCGAGCAGTACTTC. Translated: CASSFQVEQYF.

The J gene is TRBJ2-6, the V gene TRBV9; D ambiguous. In germline, CDR1 is SGDLS, CDR2 YYNGEE. The CDR3 covers 14 residues. Trimming left V 1 base short and J 2 bases short, with 4 bases between. The CDR3: CASSVLPGANVLTF. DNA of the CDR3: TGTGCCAGCAGCGTACTTCCTGGGGCCAACGTCCTGACTTTC.

The gene calls are TRBV6-1 and TRBJ1-1, with unresolved D. This CDR3 is built from 12 residues. Deletions cut 2 bases from V and 8 bases from J, with 9 bases between. Germline CDR1 is MNHNS and CDR2 is SASEGT. The CDR3 loop reads CASSENKREAFF. CDR3 bases: TGTGCCAGCAGTGAAAACAAGAGGGAAGCTTTCTTT.

V usage is TRBV2 and J usage is TRBJ2-4; 8 bases fit TRBD2. Trimming cost V 6 bases and J 6 bases; bases outside gene matches: 7. This CDR3 has 14 amino acids. From germline, CDR1 is SNHLY and CDR2 FYNNEI. The CDR3 spells CASRTGLDPNIQYF. The CDR3 DNA is TGTGCCAGCAGAACGGGACTAGACCCAAACATTCAGTACTTC.

This CDR3 is CASSRETLAGDSYEQYF. For the CDR3, the DNA is TGTGCCAGCAGCCGAGAAACACTAGCGGGAGACTCCTACGAGCAGTACTTC. J is TRBJ2-7 and V is TRBV4-2; 11 positions match TRBD2. Germline V CDR1 and CDR2: LGHNA, YNFKEQ. Trimming cost V 4 bases and J 0 bases; bases outside gene matches: 8. The CDR3 has 17 residues.

This chain joins TRBV5-4 and TRBJ1-3; 10 bases map to TRBD1. The CDR3 length is 16 residues. CDR1 and CDR2 (germline): SGHNT, YYREEE (reference sequence). The junction had 7 bases not matched to a gene; V was cut back by 4 bases and J by 3 bases. CDR3 region: CASSPRQGAGGNTIYF. CDR3 coding DNA: TGTGCCAGCAGCCCCAGACAGGGGGCGGGTGGAAACACCATATATTTT.

This clone was observed a single time. This chain connects TRBV29-1 to TRBJ1-1; 7 positions agree with TRBD1. The CDR3 consists of 13 residues. The V gene's germline CDR1 is SQVTM and CDR2 ANQGSEA. The J segment lost 0 bases and the V segment lost 6 bases, leaving 4 bases of the junction unmatched. The CDR3 here is CSVEGQMNTEAFF. DNA of the CDR3: TGCAGCGTGGAGGGACAGATGAACACTGAAGCTTTCTTT.

The chain links TRBV7-9 to TRBJ2-3, with D possibly being TRBD2 (6 bases). CDR3 length: 15 residues. Germline CDR1 and CDR2: SEHNR and FQNEAQ (reference sequence). The V gene lost 0 bases and the J gene lost 4 bases, with 11 bases spanning the gap. The CDR3 sequence is CASSLALAGPDTQYF. The DNA of the CDR3 is TGTGCCAGCAGCTTAGCACTAGCCGGGCCAGATACGCAGTATTTT.